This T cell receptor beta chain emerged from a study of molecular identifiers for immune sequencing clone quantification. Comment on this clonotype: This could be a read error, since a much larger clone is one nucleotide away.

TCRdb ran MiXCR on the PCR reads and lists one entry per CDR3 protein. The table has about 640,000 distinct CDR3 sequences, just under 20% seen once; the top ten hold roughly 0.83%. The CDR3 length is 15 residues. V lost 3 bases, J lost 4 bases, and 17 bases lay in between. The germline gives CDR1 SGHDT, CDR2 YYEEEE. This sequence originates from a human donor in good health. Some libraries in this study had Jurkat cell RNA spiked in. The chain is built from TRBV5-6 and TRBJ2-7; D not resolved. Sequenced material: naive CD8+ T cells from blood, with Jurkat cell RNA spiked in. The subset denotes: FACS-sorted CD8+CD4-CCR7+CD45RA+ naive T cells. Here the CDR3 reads CASSSYSGPYYEQYF. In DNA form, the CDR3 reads TGTGCCAGCAGCTCGTACTCAGGACCGTATTACGAGCAGTACTTC.